This is a list of T cell receptor beta chains from one sample in a study of identical twins. A single record per CDR3 protein comes from TCRdb applying MiXCR to the 5' RACE reads. The profile shows under 350,000 distinct CDR3 sequences, 7.5% to 9.5% of them singletons. The data also belong to a second study, concerning yellow fever vaccine responses in identical twins.

The sample comprised CD8+ T cells sorted from blood. The receptor source for this set is a woman aged 18-35 years in good health. Both conserved end residues are part of each CDR3. A D gene is named only where the DNA matches it firmly. Clone size is not always given. Where it is, it says once, few, many or a class for expanded clones.

CDR3aa,CDR3nt,d_gene,j_gene,len,v_gene,abundance
CASSLAGGEDTQYF,TGTGCCAGCAGCTTAGCGGGGGGGGAAGATACGCAGTATTTT,TRBD2,TRBJ2-3,14,TRBV7-9,many
CASSGTVQDTQYF,TGTGCCAGCAGTGGGACTGTCCAGGATACGCAGTATTTT,.,TRBJ2-3,13,TRBV2,.
CASSLSGEYTQYF,TGTGCCAGCAGTTTATCGGGGGAATATACGCAGTATTTT,.,TRBJ2-3,13,TRBV27,many
CASSLGQGLNEQYF,TGTGCCAGCAGCTTGGGACAGGGGTTAAACGAGCAGTACTTC,TRBD1,TRBJ2-7,14,TRBV7-9,many
CSVEKRGGSAGELFF,TGCAGCGTTGAAAAGCGTGGCGGGAGTGCCGGGGAGCTGTTTTTT,TRBD2,TRBJ2-2,15,TRBV29-1,few
CSVGGTGKYNEQFF,TGCAGCGTTGGCGGGACAGGGAAGTACAATGAGCAGTTCTTC,TRBD1,TRBJ2-1,14,TRBV29-1,few
CASSVAGTSTDTQYF,TGTGCTAGCAGCGTAGCGGGGACAAGCACAGATACGCAGTATTTT,TRBD2,TRBJ2-3,15,TRBV7-7,few
CAISDGTGHYEQYF,TGTGCCATCAGTGACGGGACAGGCCACTACGAGCAGTACTTC,TRBD1,TRBJ2-7,14,TRBV10-3,few
CASSERQGAYEQYF,TGTGCCAGCAGCGAGCGACAGGGGGCTTACGAGCAGTACTTC,TRBD1,TRBJ2-7,14,TRBV7-2,.
CASPLSAGTEPSSGADTQYF,TGTGCCAGCCCCCTAAGCGCCGGGACAGAACCGAGTTCTGGGGCGGATACGCAGTATTTT,TRBD1,TRBJ2-3,20,TRBV11-3,.
CSMTEGGSYEQYF,TGCAGCATGACGGAGGGGGGTTCCTACGAGCAGTACTTC,.,TRBJ2-7,13,TRBV29-1,few
CASTGGAGYNEQFF,TGTGCCAGCACGGGTGGAGCGGGATACAATGAGCAGTTCTTC,TRBD2,TRBJ2-1,14,TRBV7-2,few
CSAREPYAGDFNEQFF,TGCAGTGCTAGAGAGCCCTATGCGGGAGATTTCAATGAGCAGTTCTTC,TRBD2,TRBJ2-1,16,TRBV20-1,.
CASSTDRGWTEAFF,TGTGCCAGCAGCACCGACAGGGGATGGACTGAAGCTTTCTTT,TRBD1,TRBJ1-1,14,TRBV7-8,.
CSVYLLEAFF,TGCAGCGTTTATCTTCTGGAAGCTTTCTTT,.,TRBJ1-1,10,TRBV29-1,.
CASSVRQGPDTEAFF,TGTGCCAGCAGTGTTAGACAGGGCCCGGACACTGAAGCTTTCTTT,TRBD1,TRBJ1-1,15,TRBV6-1,few
CASSPRTSGRAPYNEQFF,TGTGCCAGCAGCCCGCGGACTAGCGGGAGGGCCCCCTACAATGAGCAGTTCTTC,TRBD2,TRBJ2-1,18,TRBV7-8,.
CASSSIGGPNYGYTF,TGTGCCAGCAGTTCCATCGGGGGCCCGAACTATGGCTACACCTTC,.,TRBJ1-2,15,TRBV6-5,.
CATSRFPRTGELFF,TGTGCCACCAGCAGGTTTCCACGGACCGGGGAGCTGTTTTTT,.,TRBJ2-2,14,TRBV15,.
CASSVDDGVYEQYF,TGTGCCAGCAGCGTAGACGACGGAGTCTACGAGCAGTACTTC,.,TRBJ2-7,14,TRBV9,.
CSAPRVAGGYTDTQYF,TGCAGTGCTCCCCGGGTAGCGGGGGGGTACACAGATACGCAGTATTTT,TRBD2,TRBJ2-3,16,TRBV20-1,many
CASSLFPGSYNEQFF,TGTGCCAGCAGCTTATTCCCAGGGAGCTACAATGAGCAGTTCTTC,.,TRBJ2-1,15,TRBV7-8,few
CASSPVSGLSYNEQFF,TGTGCCAGCAGCCCTGTGTCTGGGTTATCCTACAATGAGCAGTTCTTC,.,TRBJ2-1,16,TRBV13,.
CASSPYLEAEAFF,TGTGCCAGCAGCCCCTATCTCGAGGCAGAAGCTTTCTTT,.,TRBJ1-1,13,TRBV6-1,few
CASSQLLGGGLYSYEHYF,TGTGCCAGCAGCCAACTCCTAGGCGGGGGCCTCTACTCCTACGAGCACTACTTC,.,TRBJ2-7,18,TRBV3-1,.
CASSSRLAGDNEQFF,TGTGCCAGCAGCTCACGACTAGCGGGAGACAATGAGCAGTTCTTC,TRBD2,TRBJ2-1,15,TRBV11-3,.
CASSPQGGIRTDTQYF,TGTGCCAGCAGTCCCCAGGGAGGGATCCGCACAGATACGCAGTATTTT,TRBD2,TRBJ2-3,16,TRBV28,many
CASRERRNTGELFF,TGTGCCAGCAGAGAGCGGAGGAACACCGGGGAGCTGTTTTTT,.,TRBJ2-2,14,TRBV6-1,few
CASGWAKETQYF,TGTGCCAGCGGTTGGGCTAAAGAGACCCAGTACTTC,.,TRBJ2-5,12,TRBV27,few
CASSPLPGQGAQEQYF,TGTGCCAGCAGTCCACTACCGGGACAGGGGGCGCAGGAGCAGTACTTC,TRBD1,TRBJ2-7,16,TRBV27,many
CASSLAPYEQYF,TGTGCCAGCAGCTTAGCGCCCTACGAGCAGTACTTC,.,TRBJ2-7,12,TRBV7-9,many
CASSPLQGWDNSPLHF,TGTGCCAGTAGCCCTTTACAGGGATGGGATAATTCACCCCTCCACTTT,.,TRBJ1-6,16,TRBV19,.
CATKQGAGEQYF,TGTGCCACCAAACAGGGGGCAGGCGAGCAGTACTTC,TRBD1,TRBJ2-7,12,TRBV2,.
CASSLEGVYNEQFF,TGTGCCAGCAGCTTGGAGGGGGTCTACAATGAGCAGTTCTTC,.,TRBJ2-1,14,TRBV7-6,few
CATSDLWDQPQHF,TGTGCCACCAGTGATTTGTGGGATCAGCCCCAGCATTTT,.,TRBJ1-5,13,TRBV24-1,few
CSVESRELNSGNTIYF,TGCAGCGTTGAGTCGAGAGAATTAAACTCTGGAAACACCATATATTTT,.,TRBJ1-3,16,TRBV29-1,many
CASTPFGGGTDTQYF,TGTGCCAGCACACCTTTTGGGGGCGGCACAGATACGCAGTATTTT,.,TRBJ2-3,15,TRBV27,few
CASSEGQTIKLYEQYF,TGTGCCAGCAGCGAAGGACAGACAATCAAGCTCTACGAGCAGTACTTC,.,TRBJ2-7,16,TRBV11-2,.
CASSLGVAGGPPIQYF,TGTGCCAGCAGTTTAGGGGTTGCGGGAGGGCCGCCCATTCAGTACTTC,TRBD2,TRBJ2-4,16,TRBV12-3/TRBV12-4,many
CASKKGERESDEQFF,TGTGCCAGCAAGAAGGGGGAGCGGGAGAGTGATGAGCAGTTCTTC,TRBD2,TRBJ2-1,15,TRBV28,medium-sized
CAISEGQTLYEQYF,TGTGCCATCAGTGAGGGACAGACTCTCTACGAGCAGTACTTC,.,TRBJ2-7,14,TRBV10-3,.
CAISELRVAEAFF,TGTGCCATCAGTGAGTTGAGGGTCGCTGAAGCTTTCTTT,.,TRBJ1-1,13,TRBV10-3,.
CASSLREATGELFF,TGTGCCAGCAGTTTGCGGGAAGCCACCGGGGAGCTGTTTTTT,.,TRBJ2-2,14,TRBV12-3/TRBV12-4,few
CASSSPSGFTGELFF,TGTGCCAGCAGTAGCCCCTCCGGGTTCACCGGGGAGCTGTTTTTT,.,TRBJ2-2,15,TRBV3-1,.
CSVRTVGEQYF,TGCAGCGTCCGGACCGTGGGCGAGCAGTACTTC,.,TRBJ2-7,11,TRBV29-1,few
CASSLPQGREETQYF,TGTGCCAGCAGTTTACCCCAGGGTCGGGAAGAGACCCAGTACTTC,.,TRBJ2-5,15,TRBV12-3/TRBV12-4,few
CSVLTGGVNTEAFF,TGCAGCGTCTTAACAGGGGGCGTGAACACTGAAGCTTTCTTT,TRBD1,TRBJ1-1,14,TRBV29-1,many
CASSFPLSETQYF,TGTGCCAGCAGCTTCCCTCTCTCCGAGACCCAGTACTTC,.,TRBJ2-5,13,TRBV11-2,many
CAITQDRFNYGYTF,TGTGCCATCACCCAGGACAGATTCAACTATGGCTACACCTTC,.,TRBJ1-2,14,TRBV10-3,few